The next 16 T cell receptor beta chains were all read from a single sample in a study of T cell repertoires in cytomegalovirus infection. The antigens of these receptors remain unknown. TCRdb used MiXCR to reprocess the reads, holding one entry per CDR3 protein. The data contain fewer than 850,000 distinct CDR3 sequences, 25% to 30% of them singletons. The starting material was cultured CD8+ T cells from PBMCs, obtained from culture after CMV antigen stimulation. The receptors come from a human donor in good health (CMV status not recorded). Some clones in this sample may be carry-over from other donors' samples.

This clonotype has a handful of counts. The chain links TRBV6-5 to TRBJ1-2, with D tentatively TRBD1 (5 bases). Germline V CDR1 and CDR2: MNHEY, SVGAGI. The CDR3 consists of 15 residues. Deletions cut 0 bases from V and 4 bases from J, with 12 bases between. In DNA, the CDR3 is TGTGCCAGCAGTTACTCGAGTGGGGACCCCTATGGCTACACCTTC. As protein: CASSYSSGDPYGYTF.

The chain carries TRBV6-2 or TRBV6-3 and TRBJ2-7; a possible D gene is TRBD2 (6 bases). This CDR3 has 14 residues. Germline loops: CDR1 MNHEY, CDR2 SVGEGT. V lost 8 bases to trimming and J lost 1 base, with 15 bases between them. This CDR3 is CASVSSRGSYEQYV. The DNA of the CDR3 is TGTGCCAGCGTCTCTTCACGGGGGTCCTACGAGCAGTACGTC.

The chain joins TRBV5-8 to TRBJ1-5; D is unclear. Trimming stripped 4 bases from V and 7 bases from J, with 12 bases between. Germline-derived CDR1 and CDR2 are SGHTS and YDEGEE. This CDR3 contains 13 residues. CDR3 in amino acids: CASSRGGDQPQHF. CDR3 nucleotide sequence: TGTGCCAGCAGCCGTGGAGGCGACCAGCCCCAGCATTTT.

The CDR3 is CAWVETAEGYTF. The CDR3 DNA reads TGTGCATGGGTCGAGACAGCCGAAGGCTACACCTTC. The chain has TRBV2 and TRBJ1-2, with a tentative D call TRBD1 (5 bases). This CDR3 comprises 12 residues. Germline V gene lookup returns CDR1 SNHLY and CDR2 FYNNEI.

This clonotype was seen a few times. The chain carries TRBV19 and TRBJ2-2, with a possible D match to TRBD1 (5 bases). CDR1 LNHDA and CDR2 SQIVND come from the germline V gene (reference sequence). The V end was cut by 3 bases, the J end by 4 bases, with 15 bases between. This CDR3 has 16 amino acids. CDR3 region: CASSIVIGVFTGELFF. For the CDR3, the DNA is TGTGCCAGTAGTATTGTGATAGGGGTATTCACCGGGGAGCTGTTTTTT.

This chain connects TRBV14 to TRBJ2-5, with D unresolved. The CDR3 is made up of 16 amino acids. V gave up 0 bases and J gave up 0 bases, with 11 bases separating them. Germline V CDR1 and CDR2: SGHDN, FVKESK. As DNA, the CDR3 is TGTGCCAGCAGCCAAGACCAGGTGGGCAACCAAGAGACCCAGTACTTC. Translated, it gives CASSQDQVGNQETQYF.

The table lists this clonotype with a few counts. CDR3 loop: CASSYRTGANEQFF. Here the CDR3 DNA reads TGTGCCAGCAGTTACAGAACAGGGGCCAATGAGCAGTTCTTC. The rearrangement uses TRBV6-2 or TRBV6-3 and TRBJ2-1, with TRBD1 identical over 7 bases. V gave up 2 bases and J gave up 6 bases; unmatched junction bases: 4. CDR3 length: 14 residues. CDR1 and CDR2 (germline): MNHEY, SVGEGT.

In this sample, this clonotype turned up a few times. The rearrangement uses TRBV10-3 and TRBJ2-7; 15 bases are shared with TRBD2. V lost 0 bases and J lost 3; bases outside the gene matches: 3. Germline CDR1 ENHRY, CDR2 SYGVKD. The CDR3 extends over 17 amino acids. The DNA for the CDR3 is TGTGCCATCAGTGAGTCGGGACTAGCGGGGGGTATCTACGAGCAGTACTTC. It specifies CAISESGLAGGIYEQYF.

This clonotype was recorded only once. This chain uses TRBV19 with TRBJ2-7, with 10 bases lining up with TRBD2. The germline gives CDR1 LNHDA, CDR2 SQIVND (reference sequence). V trimming: 1 base; J trimming: 2 bases; junction bases outside the gene matches: 2. The CDR3 has 15 amino acids. The CDR3 region has the DNA TGTGCCAGTAGTATAGCCAGCGGGGGGGCCTACGAGCAGTACTTC. Protein product: CASSIASGGAYEQYF.

This clonotype occurred many times. The J gene is TRBJ1-2, the V gene TRBV27; possible D gene TRBD1, 5 bases. V was trimmed by 6 bases and J by 6 bases, leaving 11 bases between them. The CDR3 loop spans 12 amino acids. Germline assignment: CDR1 MNHEY and CDR2 SMNVEV (reference sequence). CDR3 region: CASRTGGDGYTF. The CDR3, as DNA: TGTGCCAGCAGGACGGGGGGTGATGGCTACACCTTC.

V gene TRBV27 combines with J gene TRBJ2-5; the match to TRBD1 covers 9 bases. CDR1 MNHEY and CDR2 SMNVEV come from the germline V gene (reference sequence). The CDR3 is made up of 16 amino acids. With 4 bases clipped from V and 7 bases from J, the junction kept 13 bases outside the gene matches. The CDR3 sequence: CASSSSEQGALGTQYF. The CDR3 bases are TGTGCCAGCAGTTCATCAGAACAGGGGGCGCTGGGGACCCAGTACTTC.

This clonotype came up a few times. The chain recombines TRBV15 with TRBJ2-5; tentatively, D is TRBD2 (5 bases). The germline V and J ends were trimmed by 3 bases and 5 bases, with 7 bases remaining between them. The germline V gene encodes CDR1 LNHNV and CDR2 YYDKDF (reference sequence). The CDR3 extends over 12 amino acids. The CDR3 reads CATSSPGETQYF. CDR3 in DNA: TGTGCCACCAGCAGTCCGGGGGAGACCCAGTACTTC.

This clonotype was seen a handful of times. The chain combines TRBV5-1 with TRBJ2-3; the D call may be TRBD1 or TRBD2 (6 bases each). The CDR3 consists of 14 residues. Germline CDR1 and CDR2: SGHRS and YFSETQ. V lost 9 bases to trimming and J lost 1 base, with 15 bases between them. The CDR3 DNA sequence: TGCGCCACCGCGGGACATTGGGGCACAGATACGCAGTATTTT. It codes for CATAGHWGTDTQYF.

The V gene is TRBV4-2, the J gene TRBJ2-1; weak D call: TRBD2 (6 bases). CDR1 and CDR2 (germline): LGHNA, YNFKEQ. Trimming left V 0 bases short and J 3 bases short, with 24 bases between. The CDR3 loop spans 20 amino acids. The CDR3, as DNA: TGTGCCAGCAGCCAAGATACCCTACGCCCGACTAGGGAAAACTACAATGAGCAGTTCTTC. As protein: CASSQDTLRPTRENYNEQFF.

This clonotype was picked up a small number of times. V gene TRBV12-3 or TRBV12-4 combines with J gene TRBJ2-2; weak D call: TRBD2 (6 bases). The V end lost 3 bases, the J end lost 3 bases, and 8 bases lay between the germline ends. The CDR3 is 14 residues long. This chain's CDR3 is CASSFTGDTGELFF. The CDR3, as DNA: TGTGCCAGCAGTTTCACGGGGGACACCGGGGAGCTGTTTTTT.

The chain uses TRBV24-1 and TRBJ2-2; tentatively, D is TRBD1 or TRBD2 (5 bases each). CDR1 is KGHDR, CDR2 SFDVKD, per germline. Trimming cost V 9 bases and J 0 bases, with 10 bases left between them. The CDR3 contains 14 residues. The CDR3 coding sequence is TGTGCCACCGGGACCTCGACGAACACCGGGGAGCTGTTTTTT. Its protein is CATGTSTNTGELFF.